This T cell receptor beta chain was captured in a study of vaccination and CD4 T cells after COVID-19. The treatment is: roughly 11-day PBMC culture with coronavirus spike peptide pools or control peptides (ViraFEST assay). Expanded clonotypes were found by TCR sequencing after peptide-pool stimulation (ViraFEST). Once obtained from cultured CD4+ T cells, the DNA was sequenced using the Oncomine TCR Beta short-read assay. Investigators isolated genomic DNA from cultured CD4+ T cells. TCRdb reprocessed the PCR reads with MiXCR, giving one entry per CDR3 protein. Seen here are about 12,000 distinct CDR3 sequences, around 50% observed once, and the top ten hold 10% to 15%. On this clonotype itself: Its antigen is undetermined.

The sequence came from a human donor who had recovered from COVID-19. The sequencing input was CD4+ T cells from blood, cultured in vitro.

The CDR3 is CASSLLGWGNQPQHF. CDR3 in DNA: TGCGCCAGCAGCTTGCTGGGATGGGGCAATCAGCCCCAGCATTTT. V gene TRBV5-1 combines with J gene TRBJ1-5; D is undetermined. This CDR3 spans 15 amino acids. The germline V gene encodes CDR1 SGHRS and CDR2 YFSETQ. The V gene lost 1 base and the J gene lost 2 bases, with 10 bases spanning the gap.